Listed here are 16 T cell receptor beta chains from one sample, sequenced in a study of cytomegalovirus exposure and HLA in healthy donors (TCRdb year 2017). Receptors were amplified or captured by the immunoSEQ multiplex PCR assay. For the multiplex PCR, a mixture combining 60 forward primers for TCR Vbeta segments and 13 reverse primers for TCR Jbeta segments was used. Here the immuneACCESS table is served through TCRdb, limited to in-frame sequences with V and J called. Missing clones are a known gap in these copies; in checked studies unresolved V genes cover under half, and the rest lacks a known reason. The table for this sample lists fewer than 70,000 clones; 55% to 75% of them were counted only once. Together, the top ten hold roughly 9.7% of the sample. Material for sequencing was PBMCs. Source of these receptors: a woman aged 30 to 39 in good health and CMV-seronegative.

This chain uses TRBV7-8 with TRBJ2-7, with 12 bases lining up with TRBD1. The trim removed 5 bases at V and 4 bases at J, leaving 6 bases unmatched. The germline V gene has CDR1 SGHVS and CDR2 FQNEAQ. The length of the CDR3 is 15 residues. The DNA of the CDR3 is TGTGCCAGCAGCGCCCCGGGACAGGGGGCTTACGAGCAGTACTTC. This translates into CASSAPGQGAYEQYF.

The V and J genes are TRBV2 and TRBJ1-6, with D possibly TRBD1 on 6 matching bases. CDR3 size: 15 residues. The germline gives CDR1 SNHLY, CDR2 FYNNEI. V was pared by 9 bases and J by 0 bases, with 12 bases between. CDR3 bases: TGTGCCAGTTTACAGGGACCCTCCTATAATTCACCCCTCCACTTT. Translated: CASLQGPSYNSPLHF.

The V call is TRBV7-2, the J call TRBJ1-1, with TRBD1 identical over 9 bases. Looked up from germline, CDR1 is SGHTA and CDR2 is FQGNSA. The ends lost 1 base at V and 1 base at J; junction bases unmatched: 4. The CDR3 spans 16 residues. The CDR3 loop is CASSLDDRGWNTEAFF. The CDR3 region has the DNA TGTGCCAGCAGCTTAGATGACAGGGGGTGGAACACTGAAGCTTTCTTT.

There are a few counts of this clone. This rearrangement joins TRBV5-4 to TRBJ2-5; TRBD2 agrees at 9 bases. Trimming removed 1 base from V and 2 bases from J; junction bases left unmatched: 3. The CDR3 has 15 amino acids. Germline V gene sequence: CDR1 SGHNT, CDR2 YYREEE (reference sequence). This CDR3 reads CASSLKLAGQETQYF. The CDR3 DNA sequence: TGTGCCAGCAGCTTGAAACTAGCGGGTCAAGAGACCCAGTACTTC.

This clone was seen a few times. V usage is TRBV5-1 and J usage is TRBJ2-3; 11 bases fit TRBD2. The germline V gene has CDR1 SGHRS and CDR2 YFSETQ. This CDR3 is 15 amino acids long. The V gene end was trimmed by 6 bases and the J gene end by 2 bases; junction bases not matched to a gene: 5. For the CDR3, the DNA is TGCGCCAGCAAACGACTAGCGGGGAACACAGATACGCAGTATTTT. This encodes CASKRLAGNTDTQYF.

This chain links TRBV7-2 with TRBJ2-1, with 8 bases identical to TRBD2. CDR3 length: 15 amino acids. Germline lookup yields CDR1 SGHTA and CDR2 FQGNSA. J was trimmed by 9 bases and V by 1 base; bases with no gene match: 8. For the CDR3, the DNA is TGTGCCAGCAGCTTAGTCGGAGGACTAGCCTCTGAGCAGTTCTTC. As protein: CASSLVGGLASEQFF.

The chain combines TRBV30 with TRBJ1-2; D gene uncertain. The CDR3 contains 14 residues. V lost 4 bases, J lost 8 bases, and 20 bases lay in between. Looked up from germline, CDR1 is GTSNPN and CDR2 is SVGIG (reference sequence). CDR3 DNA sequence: TGTGCCTGGACCCGGGGAGTTGGGTTAGAGGGCTACACCTTC. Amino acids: CAWTRGVGLEGYTF. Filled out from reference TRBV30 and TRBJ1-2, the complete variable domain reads SQTIHQWPATLVQPVGSPLSLECTVEGTSNPNLYWYRQAAGRGLQLLFYSVGIGQISSEVPQNLSASRPQDRQFILSSKKLLLSDSGFYLCAWTRGVGLEGYTFGSGTRLTVV.

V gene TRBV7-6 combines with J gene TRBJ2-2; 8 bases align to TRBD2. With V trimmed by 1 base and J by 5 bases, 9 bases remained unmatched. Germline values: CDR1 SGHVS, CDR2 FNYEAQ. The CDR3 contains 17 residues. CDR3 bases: TGTGCCAGCAGCTTAGAGGCGGGGGGAATTCGAACCGGGGAGCTGTTTTTT. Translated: CASSLEAGGIRTGELFF.

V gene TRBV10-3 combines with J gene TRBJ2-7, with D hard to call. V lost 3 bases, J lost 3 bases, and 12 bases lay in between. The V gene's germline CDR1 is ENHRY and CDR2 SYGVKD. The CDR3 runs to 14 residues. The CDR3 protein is CAISDRQELYEQYF. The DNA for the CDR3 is TGTGCCATCAGTGACAGGCAGGAACTCTACGAGCAGTACTTC.

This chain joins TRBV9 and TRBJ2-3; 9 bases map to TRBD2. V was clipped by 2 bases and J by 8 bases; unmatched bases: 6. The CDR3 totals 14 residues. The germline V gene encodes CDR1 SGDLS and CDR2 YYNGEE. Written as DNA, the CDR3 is TGTGCCAGCAGCGTGTCCCTAGCGGGGCCTACGCAGTATTTT. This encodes CASSVSLAGPTQYF.

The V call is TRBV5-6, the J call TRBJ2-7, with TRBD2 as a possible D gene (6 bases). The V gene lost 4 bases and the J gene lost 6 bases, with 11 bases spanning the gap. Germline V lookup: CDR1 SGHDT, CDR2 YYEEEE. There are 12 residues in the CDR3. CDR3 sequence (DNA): TGTGCCAGCAGCCCAGGAGGGTTCGAGCAGTACTTC. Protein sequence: CASSPGGFEQYF.

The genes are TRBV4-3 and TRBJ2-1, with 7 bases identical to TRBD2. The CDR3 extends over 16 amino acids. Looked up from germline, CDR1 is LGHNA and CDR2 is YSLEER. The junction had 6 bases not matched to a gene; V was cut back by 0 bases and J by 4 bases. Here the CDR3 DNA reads TGCGCCAGCAGCCAAGATGGAACGGGGGGTTACAATGAGCAGTTCTTC. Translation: CASSQDGTGGYNEQFF.

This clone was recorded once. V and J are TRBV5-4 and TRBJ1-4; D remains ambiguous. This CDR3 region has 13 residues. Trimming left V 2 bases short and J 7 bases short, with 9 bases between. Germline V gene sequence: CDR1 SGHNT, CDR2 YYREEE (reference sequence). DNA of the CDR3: TGTGCCAGCAGCTTAGGAGTTGGTGAAAAACTGTTTTTT. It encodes CASSLGVGEKLFF. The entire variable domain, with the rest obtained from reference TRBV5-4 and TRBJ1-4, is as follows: ETGVTQSPTHLIKTRGQQVTLRCSSQSGHNTVSWYQQALGQGPQFIFQYYREEENGRGNFPPRFSGLQFPNYSSELNVNALELDDSALYLCASSLGVGEKLFFGSGTQLSVL.

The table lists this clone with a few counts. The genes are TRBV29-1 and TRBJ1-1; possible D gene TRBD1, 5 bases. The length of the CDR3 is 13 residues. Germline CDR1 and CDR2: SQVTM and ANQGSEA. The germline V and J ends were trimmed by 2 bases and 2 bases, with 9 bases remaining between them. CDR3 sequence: CSVEKGRNTEAFF. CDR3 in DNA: TGCAGCGTTGAAAAGGGGCGAAACACTGAAGCTTTCTTT.

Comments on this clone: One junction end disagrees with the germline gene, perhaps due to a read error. The CDR3 protein is CASSSTGLAGLEAQYF. In nucleotides, the CDR3 is TGTGCCAGCAGTTCCACGGGACTAGCGGGGTTAGAGGCCCAGTACTTC. The rearrangement joins TRBV6-5 to TRBJ2-5, with 13 bases lining up with TRBD2. The CDR3 is 16 amino acids. The germline gives CDR1 MNHEY, CDR2 SVGAGI.

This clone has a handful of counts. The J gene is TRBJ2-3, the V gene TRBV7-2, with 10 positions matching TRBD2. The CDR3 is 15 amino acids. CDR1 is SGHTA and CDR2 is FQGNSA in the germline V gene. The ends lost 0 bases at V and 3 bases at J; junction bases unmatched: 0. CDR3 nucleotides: TGTGCCAGCAGCTTAGCAGCGGGGGGGACAGATACGCAGTATTTT. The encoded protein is CASSLAAGGTDTQYF.